The TCR beta chain under discussion was sequenced for a study of blood T cell repertoires in COVID-19. About the study: Nucleic acid was either cDNA or gDNA, and it came from T cells, B-cell-depleted T cells, or PBMCs.

In the study's own analysis: Quantification of nucleated cells was approximated via reference gene primer amplification. Using immunoSEQ multiplex PCR, the repertoire was profiled, and TCRdb retains in-frame clones only, with some absent. From that table come the V and J calls and clone size; the DNA was used to work out D and trimming. The table includes about 330,000 clones, 92% detected once. Looked up from germline, CDR1 is LNHDA and CDR2 is SQIVND (reference sequence). V dropped 4 bases and J dropped 0; count of bases not matched to a gene: 5. The CDR3 sequence is 17 residues long. This clone has a single count. Two consecutive negative NP/OP PCR tests, clearance, or resolved symptoms defined Cohort 3 recovery.

Material: PBMCs or T cells enriched from blood (not recorded which). This receptor was identified in a woman younger than 45 who had recovered from COVID-19. This chain joins TRBV19 and TRBJ1-6; 8 positions agree with TRBD1. The CDR3 coding sequence is TGTGCCAGTAGTAGAAGACAGGGGAGCTCCTATAATTCACCCCTCCACTTT. Its translation is CASSRRQGSSYNSPLHF.